This T cell receptor (beta chain) is from a study of blood T cell repertoires in COVID-19. Germline CDR1 reads MNHEY; CDR2 reads SMNVEV (reference sequence). J was trimmed by 7 bases and V by 6 bases; bases with no gene match: 5. The CDR3 length is 14 residues. Researchers sorted participants into cohorts using their self-reported clinical history. Original processing notes: Estimated nucleated cell counts came from reference gene primer amplification. Profiling relied on immunoSEQ multiplex PCR, and the TCRdb table lists in-frame clones only, not all of them. V, J and clone size derive from that table, while D and trimming were established from the DNA sequence. Of about 440,000 clones listed, nearly 90% are singletons.

The source material was PBMCs or T cells enriched from blood (not recorded which). The sequence was collected from a woman under 30 with acute COVID-19. The chain recombines TRBV27 with TRBJ2-1; 11 bases match TRBD2. For the CDR3, the DNA is TGTGCCAGCAGCTACGGACTAGCGGGTAATGAGCAGTTCTTC. It yields the protein CASSYGLAGNEQFF.